In its sample, the clone carrying this TCR beta chain was seen once. Its matching antigen is unknown. Each TCR beta cDNA library carried unique molecular identifiers. TCRdb reanalysed the PCR reads using MiXCR and keeps one entry per CDR3 protein. The top ten hold under 6% of the sample, which has 750,000 to 950,000 distinct CDR3 sequences, approximately 53% seen once. The entry originates in a study of post-analysis software for immune sequencing data. General study findings and limits: Relative to controls, patients with multiple sclerosis showed significantly lower normalized Chao1 diversity. Among roughly 5 TRBV segments more frequent in patients than controls were TRBV5-6, TRBV5-1 and TRBV20-1.

The ends lost 5 bases at V and 7 bases at J; junction bases unmatched: 5. Germline loops: CDR1 SGHTA, CDR2 FQGTGA. The CDR3 is made up of 13 amino acids. The TCR originated in a girl aged 5-17 years with multiple sclerosis. The sequencing sample was made of blood. The chain recombines TRBV7-3 with TRBJ1-2, with 9 bases lining up with TRBD1. CDR3 residues: CASSPGQGPGYTF. The CDR3 bases are TGTGCCAGCAGCCCAGGACAGGGGCCTGGCTACACCTTC.